This T cell receptor beta chain is drawn from a study of T cell repertoires in aging, cancer and after chemotherapy. Whole-study context: Repeat sampling of healthy donors over several months to years showed clear clonal overlap. Regarding the study as a whole: Loss of evenness, beyond lost richness, contributed to age-related TCR diversity decline in cancer patients. Median generation probability rose over the chemotherapy interval in each cancer cohort, suggesting rebound thymic output. Compared with age-matched healthy donors, untreated hematological or solid cancer patients showed higher blood TCR clonality.

TRB rearrangements spanning V, D and J were amplified using mixed TRB-A/B primers. From the multiplex PCR reads, TCRdb called clonotypes with MiXCR, one entry per CDR3 protein. The table records about 10,000 distinct CDR3 sequences, approximately 29% of them present only once. This CDR3 spans 17 amino acids. Peripheral blood genomic DNA, not sorted cells or RNA, was the template. Concerning this clonotype itself: Its antigen is unknown. At one of its ends the junction is not consistent with the germline gene, which may arise from a read error.

The sequenced sample was blood. The chain has TRBV12-3 or TRBV12-4 and TRBJ2-4; either TRBD1 or TRBD2 may fit D (6 bases each). This clonotype was obtained from a human donor in good health. The donor label of this sample is uncertain. The CDR3 spells CASSPRRGPIAKKIQYF. The CDR3 nucleotides are TGTGCCAGCAGTCCCCGTCGGGGGCCGATAGCCAAAAAAATTCAGTACTTC.